Below, one TCR beta chain is given with its context. What it binds is unknown. The germline gives CDR1 SGHTA, CDR2 FQGNSA. V dropped 3 bases and J dropped 4 bases, with 7 bases sitting between them. CDR3 size: 13 residues. The data derive from a study of PD-1 blockade in classical Hodgkin lymphoma. Study outcomes and limitations: No one has yet defined what causes the repertoire differences, which may be disease activity or prior therapy. Reports indicated that newly diagnosed patients had lower baseline TCR diversity than healthy donors did. Patients were excluded if nivolumab began under 1 year after ASCT (the autologous transplant).

Relapse was seen in all patients after autologous stem cell transplantation, and brentuximab vedotin exposure was variable. Sequencing was performed with immunoSEQ multiplex PCR; in TCRdb, only in-frame clones are kept and a portion is missing. The table records roughly 100,000 clones, 85% to 90% of them present only once. The sequencing here drew on peripheral blood mononuclear cells (PBMCs), taken before the second cycle of nivolumab. This receptor was identified in a human donor with classical Hodgkin lymphoma. J is TRBJ1-5 and V is TRBV7-2; D remains ambiguous. CDR3 DNA: TGTGCCAGCAGCTTCGGACCAAATCAGCCCCAGCATTTT. Its translation: CASSFGPNQPQHF.